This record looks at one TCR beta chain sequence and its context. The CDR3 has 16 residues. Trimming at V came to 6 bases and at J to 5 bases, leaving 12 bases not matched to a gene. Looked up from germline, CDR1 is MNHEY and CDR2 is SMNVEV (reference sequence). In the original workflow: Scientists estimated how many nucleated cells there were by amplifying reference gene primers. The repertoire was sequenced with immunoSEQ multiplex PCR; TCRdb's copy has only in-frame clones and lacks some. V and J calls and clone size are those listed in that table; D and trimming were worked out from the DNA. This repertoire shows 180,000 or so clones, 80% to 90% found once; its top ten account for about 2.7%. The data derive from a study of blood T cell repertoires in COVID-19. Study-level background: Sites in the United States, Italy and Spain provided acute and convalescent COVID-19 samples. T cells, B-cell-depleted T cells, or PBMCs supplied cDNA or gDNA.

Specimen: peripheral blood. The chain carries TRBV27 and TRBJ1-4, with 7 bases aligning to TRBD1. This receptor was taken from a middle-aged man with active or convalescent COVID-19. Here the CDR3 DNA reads TGTGCCAGCAGCCCAGACCTGGCCAGGGGGAATGAAAAACTGTTTTTT. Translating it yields CASSPDLARGNEKLFF.